A selection of T cell receptor beta chains follows, all from one sample in a study of cytomegalovirus exposure and HLA in healthy donors. This table comes from immunoSEQ multiplex PCR, and its TCRdb copy is limited to in-frame clones, with some not included. The sample carries fewer than 150,000 clones, over 70% recorded once. The sequenced material came from PBMCs. The source is a man aged 40-50 years in good health and CMV-seropositive. The CDR3 runs from the conserved cysteine through the conserved F or W. A D gene is named only where the DNA matches it firmly. Clone size is shown for a subset of rows, as once, few, many or a class of expanded clone.

>17|TRBJ2-4|.|TRBV27|.
CASSLSCFLPAKNIQYF
TGTGCCAGCAGTTTATCCTGTTTCCTCCCAGCCAAAAACATTCAGTACTTC
>15|TRBJ1-1|.|TRBV7-9|.
CASSLAPGMGTEAFF
TGTGCCAGCAGCTTAGCCCCAGGGATGGGTACTGAAGCTTTCTTT
>19|TRBJ1-6|.|TRBV30|.
CAWSVGSRWTRGYNSPLHF
TGTGCCTGGAGTGTTGGTTCCCGCTGGACAAGGGGCTATAATTCACCCCTCCACTTT
>14|TRBJ2-3|.|TRBV9|.
CASRLLDSTDTQYF
TGTGCCAGCCGCCTACTAGACAGCACAGATACGCAGTATTTT
>16|TRBJ1-3|.|TRBV5-1|TRBD1
CASSLGQGLTGNTIYF
TGCGCCAGCAGCTTGGGACAGGGTTTAACTGGAAACACCATATATTTT
>14|TRBJ2-5|.|TRBV6-6|.
CASRESAGGETQYF
TGTGCCAGCAGGGAGTCTGCGGGCGGGGAGACCCAGTACTTC
>16|TRBJ2-5|.|TRBV4-1|.
CASSQDPPGAQETQYF
TGCGCCAGCAGCCAAGATCCTCCAGGGGCACAGGAGACCCAGTACTTC
>18|TRBJ1-6|.|TRBV4-1|.
CASSQDGRVESYNSPLHF
TGCGCCAGCAGCCAAGATGGCAGGGTAGAGTCCTATAATTCACCCCTCCACTTT
>16|TRBJ2-2|.|TRBV4-2|TRBD2
CASSPGLAAPTGELFF
TGTGCCAGCAGCCCTGGACTAGCGGCTCCCACCGGGGAGCTGTTTTTT
>19|TRBJ1-3|.|TRBV4-1|TRBD1
CASSQWDSALSSIGNTIYF
TGCGCCAGCAGCCAATGGGACAGCGCGCTATCTTCGATTGGAAACACCATATATTTT
>13|TRBJ2-7|.|TRBV27|.
CASSWSLSYEQYF
TGTGCCAGCAGTTGGAGCCTATCCTACGAGCAGTACTTC
>15|TRBJ2-7|.|TRBV4-3|TRBD1
CASSPASGTGREQYF
TGCGCCAGCAGCCCAGCCTCCGGGACAGGGCGCGAGCAGTACTTC
>13|TRBJ2-7|.|TRBV7-8|.
CASSLALRDEQYF
TGTGCCAGCAGCTTGGCCCTACGGGACGAGCAGTACTTC
>15|TRBJ2-5|.|TRBV18|TRBD1
CASSQDRGLQETQYF
TGTGCCAGCTCCCAAGACAGGGGTCTGCAGGAGACCCAGTACTTC
>15|TRBJ1-6|.|TRBV7-6|.
CASSLAQGGNSPLHF
TGTGCCAGCAGCTTAGCTCAGGGTGGTAATTCACCCCTCCACTTT
>11|TRBJ2-7|.|TRBV6-1|.
CASTLDRVEYF
TGTGCCAGCACCCTTGACCGGGTCGAGTACTTC
>13|TRBJ2-7|.|TRBV28|.
CAHGRGAPSEQYF
TGTGCCCATGGGCGGGGAGCCCCTTCCGAGCAGTACTTC
>15|TRBJ2-3|.|TRBV4-2|TRBD2
CASSKLAGVADTQYF
TGTGCCAGCAGTAAACTAGCGGGGGTAGCAGATACGCAGTATTTT
>15|TRBJ1-1|.|TRBV27|.
CASSLSQGPNTEAFF
TGTGCCAGCAGTTTATCACAGGGCCCGAACACTGAAGCTTTCTTT
>14|TRBJ2-7|.|TRBV6-1|TRBD1
CASSELTGGHEQYF
TGTGCCAGCAGTGAACTGACAGGGGGCCACGAGCAGTACTTC
>11|TRBJ2-1|.|TRBV7-2|.
CASSLSNEQFF
TGTGCCAGCAGCTTGAGTAATGAGCAGTTCTTC
>13|TRBJ1-1|once|TRBV5-4|.
CASSPRQNTEAFF
TGTGCCAGCAGCCCACGACAGAACACTGAAGCTTTCTTT
>13|TRBJ2-5|.|TRBV19|.
CASSIAVEETQYF
TGTGCCAGTAGTATAGCCGTAGAAGAGACCCAGTACTTC
>10|TRBJ1-1|.|TRBV25-1|.
CASRSTEAFF
TGTGCCAGCAGGTCGACTGAAGCTTTCTTT
>14|TRBJ2-7|.|TRBV6-5|TRBD2
CASSRLAGPYEQYF
TGTGCCAGCAGTCGACTAGCGGGACCCTACGAGCAGTACTTC
>19|TRBJ2-1|.|TRBV5-1|TRBD2
CASSLIGTSGGVPTNEQFF
TGCGCCAGCAGCTTGATTGGGACTAGCGGGGGTGTACCTACAAATGAGCAGTTCTTC
>15|TRBJ2-5|.|TRBV19|TRBD1
CASSKPGQTQETQYF
TGTGCCAGTAGTAAGCCGGGACAGACCCAAGAGACCCAGTACTTC
>15|TRBJ2-6|.|TRBV19|.
CASSLSSSGANVLTF
TGTGCCAGTAGTTTATCTAGCTCCGGGGCCAACGTCCTGACTTTC
>16|TRBJ2-7|.|TRBV15|.
CATSRGTAGGAYEQYF
TGTGCCACCAGCAGAGGCACGGCGGGTGGCGCCTACGAGCAGTACTTC
>15|TRBJ1-1|few|TRBV5-4|TRBD1
CASSSGTGLYKGAFF
TGTGCCAGCAGCTCCGGGACAGGGCTATACAAAGGAGCTTTCTTT
>17|TRBJ1-5|few|TRBV5-1|.
CASSEGTSPSSNQPQHF
TGCGCCAGCAGCGAGGGGACTTCCCCTTCGAGCAATCAGCCCCAGCATTTT